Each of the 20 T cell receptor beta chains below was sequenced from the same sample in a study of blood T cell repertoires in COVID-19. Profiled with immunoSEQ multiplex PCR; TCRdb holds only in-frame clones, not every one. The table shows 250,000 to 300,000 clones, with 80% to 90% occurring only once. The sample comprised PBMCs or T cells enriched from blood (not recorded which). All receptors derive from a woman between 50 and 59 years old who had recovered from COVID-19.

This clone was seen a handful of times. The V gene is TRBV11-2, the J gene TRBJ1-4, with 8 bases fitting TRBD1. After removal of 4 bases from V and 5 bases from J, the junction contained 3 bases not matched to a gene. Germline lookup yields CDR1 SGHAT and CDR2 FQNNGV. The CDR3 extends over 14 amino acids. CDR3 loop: CASSYGQGNEKLFF. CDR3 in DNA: TGTGCCAGCAGCTACGGACAGGGAAATGAAAAACTGTTTTTT.

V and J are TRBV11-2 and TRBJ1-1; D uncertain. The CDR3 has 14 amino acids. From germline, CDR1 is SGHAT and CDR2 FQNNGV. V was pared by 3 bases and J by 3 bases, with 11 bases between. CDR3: CASSFGEVHTEAFF. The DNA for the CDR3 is TGTGCCAGCAGCTTCGGGGAGGTTCACACTGAAGCTTTCTTT.

Here the CDR3 reads CATSDSRAGGETQYF. The CDR3 coding sequence is TGTGCCACCAGTGATTCTAGAGCGGGAGGGGAGACCCAGTACTTC. The chain couples TRBV24-1 to TRBJ2-5, with 10 bases aligning to TRBD2. The CDR3 extends over 15 amino acids. Germline V gives CDR1 KGHDR, CDR2 SFDVKD. With V trimmed by 2 bases and J by 5 bases, 4 bases remained unmatched.

The CDR3 region is CASSLAWTGYGYTF. The CDR3, as DNA: TGTGCCAGCAGCTTAGCTTGGACAGGGTACGGCTACACCTTC. V and J are TRBV7-2 and TRBJ1-2, with TRBD1 matching over 8 bases. The ends lost 0 bases at V and 8 bases at J; junction bases unmatched: 5. CDR3 length: 14 residues. CDR1 is SGHTA, CDR2 FQGNSA, per germline.

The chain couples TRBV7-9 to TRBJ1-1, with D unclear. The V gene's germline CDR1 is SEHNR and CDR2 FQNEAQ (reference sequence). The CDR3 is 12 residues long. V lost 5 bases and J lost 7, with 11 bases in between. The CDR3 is CASSPYSYEAFF. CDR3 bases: TGTGCCAGCAGCCCCTACAGCTATGAAGCTTTCTTT.

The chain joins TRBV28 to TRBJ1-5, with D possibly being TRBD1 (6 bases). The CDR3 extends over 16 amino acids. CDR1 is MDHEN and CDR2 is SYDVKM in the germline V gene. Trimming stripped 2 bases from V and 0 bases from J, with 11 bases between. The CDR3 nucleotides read TGTGCCAGCAGTTTAAGATACAGGGATAGCAATCAGCCCCAGCATTTT. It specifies CASSLRYRDSNQPQHF.

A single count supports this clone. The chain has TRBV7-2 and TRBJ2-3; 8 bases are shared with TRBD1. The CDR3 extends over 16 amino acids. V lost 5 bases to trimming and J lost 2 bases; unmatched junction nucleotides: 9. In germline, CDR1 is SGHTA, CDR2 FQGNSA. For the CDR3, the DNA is TGTGCCAGCAGCCGGACACCGGGACAGGACACAGATACGCAGTATTTT. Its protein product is CASSRTPGQDTDTQYF. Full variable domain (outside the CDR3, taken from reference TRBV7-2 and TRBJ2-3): GAGVSQSPSNKVTEKGKDVELRCDPISGHTALYWYRQSLGQGLEFLIYFQGNSAPDKSGLPSDRFSAERTGGSVSTLTIQRTQQEDSAVYLCASSRTPGQDTDTQYFGPGTRLTVL.

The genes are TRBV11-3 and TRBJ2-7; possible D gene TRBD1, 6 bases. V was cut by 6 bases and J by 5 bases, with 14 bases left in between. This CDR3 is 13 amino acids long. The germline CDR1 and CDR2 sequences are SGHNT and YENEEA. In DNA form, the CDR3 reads TGTGCCAGCAGTTTGAACCGGGACAACGAGCAGTACTTC. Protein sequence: CASSLNRDNEQYF.

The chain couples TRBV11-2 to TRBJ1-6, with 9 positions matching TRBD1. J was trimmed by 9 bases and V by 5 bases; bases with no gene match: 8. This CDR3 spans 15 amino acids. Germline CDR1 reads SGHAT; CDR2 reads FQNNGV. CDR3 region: CASSEGGQGSSPLHF. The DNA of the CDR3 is TGTGCCAGCAGCGAAGGGGGACAGGGTAGTTCACCCCTCCACTTT.

The CDR3 sequence: CASSLKFFTRVEEFF. As DNA, the CDR3 is TGTGCCAGCAGCTTGAAATTTTTTACGCGGGTCGAGGAGTTCTTC. The chain is built from TRBV5-5 and TRBJ2-1; tentatively, D is TRBD2 (5 bases). The CDR3 consists of 15 residues. Germline V lookup: CDR1 SGHKS, CDR2 YYEKEE (reference sequence). The V and J ends lost 1 base and 14 bases respectively, with 22 bases between them. Full variable domain (outside the CDR3, taken from reference TRBV5-5 and TRBJ2-1): DAGVTQSPTHLIKTRGQQVTLRCSPISGHKSVSWYQQVLGQGPQFIFQYYEKEERGRGNFPDRFSARQFPNYSSELNVNALLLGDSALYLCASSLKFFTRVEEFFGPGTRLTVL.

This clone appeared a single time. The CDR3: CASSLAGTSYEQYF. Written as DNA, the CDR3 is TGTGCCAGCAGCTTAGCCGGGACTTCATACGAGCAGTACTTC. V is TRBV7-2 and J is TRBJ2-7, with D perhaps matching TRBD2 (6 bases). V lost 0 bases and J lost 4, with 10 bases in between. This CDR3 has 14 amino acids. Germline CDR1 reads SGHTA; CDR2 reads FQGNSA.

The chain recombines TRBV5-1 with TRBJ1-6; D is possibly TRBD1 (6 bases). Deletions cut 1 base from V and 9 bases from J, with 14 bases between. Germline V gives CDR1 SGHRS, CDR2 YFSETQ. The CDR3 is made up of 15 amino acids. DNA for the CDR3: TGCGCCAGCAGCTTGTACGCAGGGGAGGGTTCACCCCTCCACTTT. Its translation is CASSLYAGEGSPLHF.

The DNA for the CDR3 is TGTGCCAGCAGCCAAGATGACAGAACCTATGGCTACACCTTC. This codes for CASSQDDRTYGYTF. This chain joins TRBV4-2 and TRBJ1-2, with TRBD1 as a possible D gene (5 bases). The CDR3 runs to 14 residues. Per germline, CDR1 LGHNA and CDR2 YNFKEQ. The V and J ends lost 0 bases and 4 bases respectively, with 9 bases between them.

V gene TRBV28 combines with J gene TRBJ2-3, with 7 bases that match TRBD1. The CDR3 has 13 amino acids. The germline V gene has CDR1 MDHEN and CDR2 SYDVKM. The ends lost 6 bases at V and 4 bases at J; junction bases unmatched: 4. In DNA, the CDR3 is TGTGCCAGCAGAAAGCAGGGGGCAGATACGCAGTATTTT. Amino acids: CASRKQGADTQYF.

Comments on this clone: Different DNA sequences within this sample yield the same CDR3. The DNA for the CDR3 is TGTGCCAGTAGTATACGAGATAGCAATCAGCCCCAGCATTTT. It yields the protein CASSIRDSNQPQHF. The rearrangement links TRBV19 to TRBJ1-5; D gene ambiguous. Trimming removed 2 bases at V and 0 bases at J, with 5 bases between. The germline V gene encodes CDR1 LNHDA and CDR2 SQIVND (reference sequence). The CDR3 length is 14 residues.

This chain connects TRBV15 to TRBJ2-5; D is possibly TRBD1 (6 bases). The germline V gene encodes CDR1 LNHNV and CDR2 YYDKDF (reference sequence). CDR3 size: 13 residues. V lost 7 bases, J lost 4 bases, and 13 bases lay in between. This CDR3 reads CATTEGVRETQYF. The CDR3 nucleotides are TGTGCCACCACAGAGGGGGTCAGAGAGACCCAGTACTTC.

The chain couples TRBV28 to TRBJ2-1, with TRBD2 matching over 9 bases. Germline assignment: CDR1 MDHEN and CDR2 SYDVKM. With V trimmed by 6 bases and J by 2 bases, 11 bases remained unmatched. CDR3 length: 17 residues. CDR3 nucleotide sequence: TGTGCCAGCAGCCTGACTAGCGGCCCAGGGCCCTACAATGAGCAGTTCTTC. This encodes CASSLTSGPGPYNEQFF.

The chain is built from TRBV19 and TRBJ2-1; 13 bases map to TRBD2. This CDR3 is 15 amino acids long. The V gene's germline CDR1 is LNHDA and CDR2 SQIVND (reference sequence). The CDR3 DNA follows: TGTGTCAGCGCCCGTACTAGCGGGAGGGCGATTGAGCAGTTCTTC. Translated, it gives CVSARTSGRAIEQFF.

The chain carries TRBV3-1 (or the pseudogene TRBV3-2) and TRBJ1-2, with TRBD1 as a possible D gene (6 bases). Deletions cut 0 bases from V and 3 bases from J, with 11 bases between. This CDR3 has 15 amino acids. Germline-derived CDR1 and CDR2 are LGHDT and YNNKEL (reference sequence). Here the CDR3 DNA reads TGTGCCAGCAGCCAAGATATGAACAGGGACTATGGCTACACCTTC. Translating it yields CASSQDMNRDYGYTF.

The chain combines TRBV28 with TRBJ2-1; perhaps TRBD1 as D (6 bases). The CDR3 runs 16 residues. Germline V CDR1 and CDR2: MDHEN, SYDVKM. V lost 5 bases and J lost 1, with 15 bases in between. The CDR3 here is CASSTMGAGSYNEQFF. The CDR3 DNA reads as TGTGCCAGCAGTACAATGGGGGCAGGGTCCTACAATGAGCAGTTCTTC.